The next 22 T cell receptor beta chains were all read from a single sample in a study of OX40 agonist ivuxolimab in advanced cancers. The method was immunoSEQ multiplex PCR; TCRdb's version includes in-frame clones alone and lacks a portion of them. The table records 77,000 or so clones, around 90% of them present only once. The material was CD4+ or CD8+ T cells sorted from blood, obtained in a trial of the OX40 agonist ivuxolimab. These receptor sequences come from an adult with an advanced solid tumor such as melanoma, head and neck, liver or kidney cancer.

The rearrangement uses TRBV7-9 and TRBJ2-1, with D possibly matching TRBD2 (7 bases). The V and J ends lost 1 base and 0 bases respectively, with 13 bases between them. There are 17 residues in the CDR3. The germline gives CDR1 SEHNR, CDR2 FQNEAQ (reference sequence). The CDR3 sequence: CASSLEGGGSSYNEQFF. CDR3 in DNA: TGTGCCAGCAGCTTAGAGGGCGGGGGCAGCTCCTACAATGAGCAGTTCTTC.

The table lists this clone with a count of one. The rearrangement joins TRBV2 to TRBJ2-2, with 16 nucleotides matching TRBD2. This CDR3 contains 19 residues. Germline V lookup: CDR1 SNHLY, CDR2 FYNNEI. Losses at the gene ends were 6 bases for V and 4 bases for J; bases not matched to a gene: 11. The CDR3: CASSSLGLAGGPATGELFF. The CDR3 DNA reads as TGTGCCAGCAGCTCCTTGGGACTAGCGGGGGGGCCGGCCACCGGGGAGCTGTTTTTT.

The gene calls are TRBV2 and TRBJ1-2; a possible D gene is TRBD1 (5 bases). CDR1 is SNHLY, CDR2 FYNNEI, per germline. The V end was cut by 8 bases, the J end by 0 bases, with 13 bases between. CDR3 size: 14 residues. This CDR3 is CASWTPDTNYGYTF. The DNA of the CDR3 is TGTGCCAGCTGGACACCAGATACTAACTATGGCTACACCTTC.

This sequence joins TRBV7-9 and TRBJ1-2; 7 bases map to TRBD1. The CDR3 consists of 13 residues. CDR1 is SEHNR, CDR2 FQNEAQ, per germline (reference sequence). V lost 5 bases to trimming and J lost 2 bases; unmatched junction nucleotides: 2. CDR3 in DNA: TGTGCCAGCAGCCTGGGACAGAACTATGGCTACACCTTC. Translated, it gives CASSLGQNYGYTF.

The rearrangement links TRBV27 to TRBJ2-7, with 12 bases identical to TRBD1. Per the germline V gene, CDR1 is MNHEY and CDR2 is SMNVEV (reference sequence). V was pared by 5 bases and J by 5 bases, with 1 base of the junction left unmatched. The CDR3 length is 13 residues. CDR3 loop: CASSGTGGNEQYF. The CDR3 DNA is TGTGCCAGCAGTGGGACAGGGGGCAACGAGCAGTACTTC.

This clone was seen once. CDR3 in amino acids: CASSINSYYEQYF. CDR3 nucleotide sequence: TGTGCCAGTAGTATAAACAGCTACTACGAGCAGTACTTC. The rearrangement uses TRBV19 and TRBJ2-7; D is ambiguous. This CDR3 comprises 13 residues. V lost 2 bases and J 3 bases, leaving 8 bases between the germline ends. Germline V gives CDR1 LNHDA, CDR2 SQIVND (reference sequence). Together with reference TRBV19 and TRBJ2-7, the CDR3 gives the full variable domain: DGGITQSPKYLFRKEGQNVTLSCEQNLNHDAMYWYRQDPGQGLRLIYYSQIVNDFQKGDIAEGYSVSREKKESFPLTVTSAQKNPTAFYLCASSINSYYEQYFGPGTRLTVT.

The chain couples TRBV29-1 to TRBJ2-2, with TRBD1 identical over 10 bases. V was clipped by 5 bases and J by 4 bases; unmatched bases: 7. Germline values: CDR1 SQVTM, CDR2 ANQGSEA. This CDR3 region has 15 residues. The CDR3 region is CSVYYDRGLTGELFF. The CDR3 region has the DNA TGCAGCGTTTACTACGACAGGGGGCTCACCGGGGAGCTGTTTTTT.

This sequence joins TRBV30 and TRBJ1-3; a weak D match, TRBD1 (5 bases). Looked up from germline, CDR1 is GTSNPN and CDR2 is SVGIG (reference sequence). The CDR3 consists of 14 residues. V lost 3 bases to trimming and J lost 2 bases, with 11 bases between them. CDR3 in DNA: TGTGCCTGGAGCCAGGGTGTAGCTGGAAACACCATATATTTT. Amino acids: CAWSQGVAGNTIYF.

The V and J genes are TRBV10-2 and TRBJ2-5; maybe TRBD1 (6 bases). Trimming took off 7 bases at V and 5 bases at J, with 17 bases between the two ends. CDR1 is WSHSY, CDR2 SAAADI, per germline. CDR3 length: 14 residues. Here the CDR3 DNA reads TGCGCCAGCAACGAACAGGGAATCGGCGAGACCCAGTACTTC. Translation gives CASNEQGIGETQYF.

This sequence joins TRBV27 and TRBJ1-1, with 7 bases fitting TRBD1. V lost 6 bases and J lost 5; bases outside the gene matches: 6. CDR1 MNHEY and CDR2 SMNVEV come from the germline V gene (reference sequence). The length of the CDR3 is 13 residues. The CDR3 reads CASRTAGGTEAFF. CDR3 nucleotide sequence: TGTGCCAGCAGGACAGCAGGGGGAACTGAAGCTTTCTTT.

The chain couples TRBV5-8 to TRBJ2-7, with D possibly matching TRBD1 (6 bases). CDR1 SGHTS and CDR2 YDEGEE come from the germline V gene. The CDR3 is 15 amino acids. Trimming took off 0 bases at V and 2 bases at J, with 12 bases between the two ends. CDR3 nucleotide sequence: TGTGCCAGCAGCTTGGCCCCCAGGGGACCCTACGAGCAGTACTTC. Translating gives CASSLAPRGPYEQYF.

The chain carries TRBV19 and TRBJ1-2, with 10 bases aligning to TRBD1. CDR3 length equals 14 residues. The V gene's germline CDR1 is LNHDA and CDR2 SQIVND (reference sequence). J gave up 8 bases and V 1 base, and 4 bases lay outside the gene matches. Written as DNA, the CDR3 is TGTGCCAGTAGTATAGGGACAGGGGGAACCGGCTACACCTTC. As protein: CASSIGTGGTGYTF.

Remarks on this clone: The identical CDR3 is also encoded by other nucleotide sequences in the sample. V and J are TRBV6-4 and TRBJ2-3; 11 nucleotides align to TRBD2. This CDR3 is built from 14 residues. Per germline, CDR1 MRHNA and CDR2 SNTAGT. V trimming: 3 bases; J trimming: 4 bases; junction bases outside the gene matches: 0. The CDR3 coding sequence is TGTGCCAGCAGTGATAGCGGGGGGGCAGATACGCAGTATTTT. Translation gives CASSDSGGADTQYF.

This rearrangement joins TRBV2 to TRBJ2-5; TRBD2 agrees at 10 bases. The trim removed 3 bases at V and 2 bases at J, leaving 6 bases unmatched. The CDR3 is made up of 16 amino acids. Germline CDR1 is SNHLY and CDR2 is FYNNEI. The CDR3 here is CASSDIAGGTQETQYF. CDR3 nucleotide sequence: TGTGCCAGCAGTGATATAGCGGGGGGAACGCAAGAGACCCAGTACTTC.

The gene calls are TRBV2 and TRBJ1-3, with 9 bases lining up with TRBD1. Trimming removed 5 bases from V and 0 bases from J; junction bases left unmatched: 8. Germline lookup yields CDR1 SNHLY and CDR2 FYNNEI. The CDR3 extends over 17 amino acids. The CDR3 reads CASSYGQGTSSGNTIYF. Written as DNA, the CDR3 is TGTGCCAGCAGTTATGGACAGGGGACGAGCTCTGGAAACACCATATATTTT.

This clone was found a few times. This chain joins TRBV27 and TRBJ2-7, with D unclear. This CDR3 has 13 residues. Germline-derived CDR1 and CDR2 are MNHEY and SMNVEV (reference sequence). Trimming left V 3 bases short and J 0 bases short, with 6 bases between. In DNA form, the CDR3 reads TGTGCCAGCAGTTTCACAGTCTCCTACGAGCAGTACTTC. Its protein product is CASSFTVSYEQYF.

The V gene is TRBV11-2, the J gene TRBJ2-7, with D unclear. Trimming took off 1 base at V and 2 bases at J, with 6 bases between the two ends. Per germline, CDR1 SGHAT and CDR2 FQNNGV. The CDR3 totals 13 residues. The CDR3 here is CASSLALTYEQYF. The CDR3 DNA sequence: TGTGCCAGCAGCTTAGCTTTAACCTACGAGCAGTACTTC.

CDR3 loop: CASSLVTEETQYF. Here the CDR3 DNA reads TGTGCCAGCAGTTTGGTGACAGAAGAGACCCAGTACTTC. The chain recombines TRBV27 with TRBJ2-5, with TRBD1 as a possible D gene (5 bases). V dropped 3 bases and J dropped 3 bases, with 8 bases sitting between them. The CDR3 loop spans 13 amino acids. CDR1 and CDR2 (germline): MNHEY, SMNVEV (reference sequence).

The gene calls are TRBV7-8 and TRBJ2-7, with D possibly being TRBD2 (6 bases). Trimming left V 5 bases short and J 5 bases short, with 16 bases between. Germline values: CDR1 SGHVS, CDR2 FQNEAQ. There are 14 residues in the CDR3. CDR3 coding DNA: TGTGCCAGCAGCATATCGGGCGGGGCCCACGAGCAGTACTTC. It encodes CASSISGGAHEQYF. Full variable domain (remainder filled in from reference TRBV7-8 and TRBJ2-7): GAGVSQSPRYKVAKRGQDVALRCDPISGHVSLFWYQQALGQGPEFLTYFQNEAQLDKSGLPSDRFFAERPEGSVSTLKIQRTQQEDSAVYLCASSISGGAHEQYFGPGTRLTVT.

This chain connects TRBV11-2 to TRBJ2-7; D is perhaps TRBD2 (7 bases). The CDR3 extends over 16 amino acids. V gave up 5 bases and J gave up 0 bases, with 17 bases separating them. The germline V gene encodes CDR1 SGHAT and CDR2 FQNNGV. CDR3 sequence: CASSVPGEGSSYEQYF. DNA of the CDR3: TGTGCCAGCAGCGTACCAGGGGAGGGAAGCTCCTACGAGCAGTACTTC.

The gene calls are TRBV5-4 and TRBJ2-2, with 7 bases aligning to TRBD2. Germline V CDR1 and CDR2: SGHNT, YYREEE (reference sequence). The junction had 2 bases not matched to a gene; V was cut back by 5 bases and J by 7 bases. The CDR3 runs to 12 residues. This chain's CDR3 is CASSRGVGELFF. CDR3 in DNA: TGTGCCAGCAGTCGGGGGGTCGGGGAGCTGTTTTTT. Together with reference TRBV5-4 and TRBJ2-2, the CDR3 gives the full variable domain: ETGVTQSPTHLIKTRGQQVTLRCSSQSGHNTVSWYQQALGQGPQFIFQYYREEENGRGNFPPRFSGLQFPNYSSELNVNALELDDSALYLCASSRGVGELFFGEGSRLTVL.

The chain couples TRBV15 to TRBJ1-2; perhaps TRBD1 as D (5 bases). Trimming cost V 0 bases and J 4 bases, with 15 bases left between them. CDR3 size: 16 residues. Germline V gene data show CDR1 as LNHNV and CDR2 as YYDKDF (reference sequence). CDR3 region: CATSRDKGMSSYGYTF. The DNA for the CDR3 is TGTGCCACCAGCAGAGATAAGGGGATGTCTTCCTATGGCTACACCTTC.